This TCR beta chain was captured in a study of blood T cell repertoires in COVID-19. The wider study: T cells, B-cell-depleted T cells, or PBMCs provided the cDNA or gDNA that served as material.

CDR3 length: 15 residues. In germline, CDR1 is LNHDA, CDR2 SQIVND (reference sequence). J was trimmed by 7 bases and V by 5 bases; bases with no gene match: 11. Per the authors' pipeline: Reference gene primer amplification yielded estimated nucleated cell counts. Clones were sequenced by immunoSEQ multiplex PCR, and TCRdb holds only the in-frame ones, with some missing. That table gives V, J and clone size, and the DNA gave D and trimming. The sample contains about 200,000 clones, around nine tenths of which appear only once. Sequencing was performed on peripheral blood. V and J are TRBV19 and TRBJ1-5; 7 bases agree with TRBD1. The receptor comes from a man between 50 and 59 years old with COVID-19, enrolled during active disease. The CDR3 DNA reads TGTGCCAGTAGTTCGGGACAGCCGTCCGGGCAGCCCCAGCATTTT. Its translation: CASSSGQPSGQPQHF.